This paragraph reports one T cell receptor (beta chain). This record belongs to a study of cytomegalovirus exposure and HLA in healthy donors. V lost 3 bases and J 0 bases, leaving 12 bases between the germline ends. CDR3 length equals 16 residues. Germline CDR1 reads LNHDA; CDR2 reads SQIVND (reference sequence). The PCR ran on 60 Vbeta and 13 Jbeta primers. Using immunoSEQ multiplex PCR, the repertoire was profiled, and TCRdb retains in-frame clones only, with some absent. The sample has 200,000 to 250,000 clones, about 83% seen once. Sequencing input: PBMCs. The genes are TRBV19 and TRBJ1-5; D may be TRBD1 (6 bases). This sequence was found in a human donor in good health. For the CDR3, the DNA is TGTGCCAGTAGTATTCGACAGGCCTATAGCAATCAGCCCCAGCATTTT. Translating gives CASSIRQAYSNQPQHF.